This is a list of T cell receptor beta chains from one sample in a study of T-cell memory formation after mild COVID-19. TCRdb used MiXCR to reprocess the 5' RACE reads, holding one entry per CDR3 protein. Of hundreds of thousands of distinct CDR3 sequences in the sample, 25% to 30% are singletons; the top ten hold roughly 14%. Sequencing was done on a sample of PBMCs or a T cell subset sorted from them (not recorded which). The receptors were gathered from an adult woman who had mild COVID-19 (a few samples of this study predate the infection). Cell type and time point are not known. The CDR3 runs from the conserved cysteine through the conserved F or W. The order of the fields is V gene, CDR3 protein.

v_call: TRBV29-1; cdr3_aa: CSVEDGSDPFSYEQYF
v_call: TRBV5-1; cdr3_aa: CASSIYQRALAAGELFF
v_call: TRBV12-3/TRBV12-4; cdr3_aa: CASSPGGQQFF
v_call: TRBV15; cdr3_aa: CATSRGRGLEKLFF
v_call: TRBV15; cdr3_aa: CAVREGPSDTQYF
v_call: TRBV30; cdr3_aa: CAWSVSGTGYEQYF
v_call: TRBV20-1; cdr3_aa: CSARDDSGSVYTGELFF
v_call: TRBV20-1; cdr3_aa: CSASVYTSGKRNKTLAKNIQYF
v_call: TRBV9; cdr3_aa: CASSTPHGTSGGTDTQYF
v_call: TRBV7-2; cdr3_aa: CASSSAAADTQYF
v_call: TRBV19; cdr3_aa: CASSIGVRGPEETQYF
v_call: TRBV18; cdr3_aa: CASSPAGANVLTF
v_call: TRBV7-9; cdr3_aa: CASSLSQGVLNTGELFF
v_call: TRBV7-2; cdr3_aa: CASSPRTSVFDEQFF
v_call: TRBV6-5; cdr3_aa: CASSYHLGDPSTDTQYF
v_call: TRBV18; cdr3_aa: CASSPEYEQYF
v_call: TRBV5-1; cdr3_aa: CASSLAGTNQETQYF
v_call: TRBV7-9; cdr3_aa: CASSYGVATEAFF
v_call: TRBV11-2; cdr3_aa: CASSLAFGSYEQYF
v_call: TRBV12-3/TRBV12-4; cdr3_aa: CASSFGGPEGGNEQFF
v_call: TRBV18; cdr3_aa: CASSPLTGELFF
v_call: TRBV5-1; cdr3_aa: CASSPDTYNEQFF
v_call: TRBV27; cdr3_aa: CASSFRRTGNTDTQYF
v_call: TRBV27; cdr3_aa: CASRNTEAFF
v_call: TRBV4-1; cdr3_aa: CASSQKGSGPDTQYF
v_call: TRBV11-2; cdr3_aa: CASSTVQGLHNEQFF
v_call: TRBV7-9; cdr3_aa: CASSSGDTALDEQYF
v_call: TRBV29-1; cdr3_aa: CSVEDVGQGNNEQFF
v_call: TRBV30; cdr3_aa: CAWSGRRGPSYEQYF
v_call: TRBV20-1; cdr3_aa: CSASGRTNTEAFF
v_call: TRBV7-2; cdr3_aa: CASSLEYGLDEQYF
v_call: TRBV5-6; cdr3_aa: CASSLDFGRIETGELFF
v_call: TRBV5-6; cdr3_aa: CASSLGANGANVLTF
v_call: TRBV6-5; cdr3_aa: CASRLGTLDNEQFF
v_call: TRBV24-1; cdr3_aa: CATSDRDTGHYGYTF
v_call: TRBV5-1; cdr3_aa: CASSPPGTGRSSEQYF
v_call: TRBV20-1; cdr3_aa: CSASDRPNYGYTF
v_call: TRBV6-1; cdr3_aa: CASSAGQLEAFF
v_call: TRBV7-9; cdr3_aa: CASSALQGSYEQYF
v_call: TRBV4-1; cdr3_aa: CASSHRRAGGDQETQYF
v_call: TRBV24-1; cdr3_aa: CATSDPRRESADTQYF
v_call: TRBV2; cdr3_aa: CASSVSEQETQYF
v_call: TRBV20-1; cdr3_aa: CSASVGYEQYF
v_call: TRBV27; cdr3_aa: CASSPGTGGSYEQYF
v_call: TRBV29-1; cdr3_aa: CSVPRTLGGELFF
v_call: TRBV7-3; cdr3_aa: CASSSDRDRGGNEQFF
v_call: TRBV3-1; cdr3_aa: CASSPGQPMYNEQFF
v_call: TRBV30; cdr3_aa: CASTGYGYEQYF
v_call: TRBV20-1; cdr3_aa: CSARQGGNQPQHF
v_call: TRBV30; cdr3_aa: CAWKRDWEVPDIYNEQFF
v_call: TRBV18; cdr3_aa: CASSPQGSADNEQFF
v_call: TRBV7-6; cdr3_aa: CASSPQGISYEQYF
v_call: TRBV10-3; cdr3_aa: CAISDLGTFTYEQYF
v_call: TRBV5-1; cdr3_aa: CASSLDPGGTYEQYF
v_call: TRBV9; cdr3_aa: CASSGTSGYEQYF
v_call: TRBV29-1; cdr3_aa: CSVTGQLETQYF
v_call: TRBV11-2; cdr3_aa: CASSSTPSEQFF